These 10 T cell receptor beta chains were sequenced from one sample in a study of regulatory T cells in long-lasting Graves disease. As to time point: persistent/refractory GD, antithyroid drugs over 5 years with positive TRAb. PBMC RNA was the source of the TCR library. CDR3 regions were amplified by Arm-PCR using iRepertoire HTBI primers to build TCR beta libraries. TCRdb called the multiplex PCR reads again in MiXCR, with one record for every CDR3 protein. The sample consists of about 430,000 distinct CDR3 sequences, 21% of them appearing once. This sample comprised peripheral blood mononuclear cells (PBMCs), obtained when the disease was refractory, from a patient treated with antithyroid drugs. The source of these receptors is a female donor with Graves disease.

This clonotype was detected only a few times. The V call is TRBV3-1, the J call TRBJ2-5; the match to TRBD1 covers 11 bases. V gave up 3 bases and J gave up 5 bases; unmatched junction bases: 5. Germline values: CDR1 LGHDT, CDR2 YNNKEL (reference sequence). The CDR3 sequence is 15 residues long. The CDR3 sequence: CASSQRTGGGETQYF. DNA for the CDR3: TGTGCCAGCAGCCAGAGGACAGGGGGCGGGGAGACCCAGTACTTC.

At least ten counts were recorded for this clonotype. The chain combines TRBV7-2 with TRBJ2-7; 9 nucleotides agree with TRBD2. CDR1 is SGHTA, CDR2 FQGNSA, per germline. The CDR3 length is 15 residues. The V segment lost 5 bases and the J segment 2 bases; nucleotides outside the gene matches: 7. Written as DNA, the CDR3 is TGTGCCAGCAGCGCACGTAGCGGGAGTCCCTACGAGCAGTACTTC. Residues: CASSARSGSPYEQYF.

The V call is TRBV5-1, the J call TRBJ2-7; 7 bases match TRBD1. The CDR3 is 14 residues long. Germline loops: CDR1 SGHRS, CDR2 YFSETQ. V was pared by 3 bases and J by 3 bases, with 6 bases of the junction left unmatched. The CDR3 region is CASSSGTALYEQYF. The CDR3 coding sequence is TGCGCCAGCAGCTCCGGGACAGCCCTCTACGAGCAGTACTTC.

This clonotype has at least ten counts. The chain couples TRBV6-1 to TRBJ2-3, with 8 bases lining up with TRBD2. The CDR3 has 16 residues. The V and J ends lost 1 base and 1 base, in that order; junction bases with no gene match: 4. Germline V CDR1 and CDR2: MNHNS, SASEGT. The CDR3 bases are TGTGCCAGCAGTGAAGAGGACGGGAGGGGCACAGATACGCAGTATTTT. Residues: CASSEEDGRGTDTQYF.

This clonotype was detected many times. V is TRBV6-1 and J is TRBJ2-7; the D is unclear. V lost 10 bases to trimming and J lost 4 bases, with 20 bases between them. The CDR3 loop spans 14 amino acids. Germline V gene data show CDR1 as MNHNS and CDR2 as SASEGT. The chain's CDR3 is CATQTHGAMYEQYF. The CDR3 region has the DNA TGTGCCACCCAAACCCACGGTGCCATGTACGAGCAGTACTTC.

The V call is TRBV12-3 or TRBV12-4, the J call TRBJ2-1; TRBD2 aligns across 13 bases. Trimming removed 4 bases from V and 1 base from J; junction bases left unmatched: 7. This CDR3 is built from 18 residues. CDR3 nucleotides: TGTGCCAGCAGTTCCTGGACTAGCGGGAGTTGGTCCTACAATGAGCAGTTCTTC. This gives the protein CASSSWTSGSWSYNEQFF.

This chain uses TRBV5-1 with TRBJ1-3; D gene uncertain. Looked up from germline, CDR1 is SGHRS and CDR2 is YFSETQ. V was trimmed by 4 bases and J by 0 bases, leaving 11 bases between them. This CDR3 comprises 15 residues. CDR3 nucleotides: TGCGCCAGCAGCCCCTCGACACCCTCTGGAAACACCATATATTTT. This sequence encodes CASSPSTPSGNTIYF.

In its sample, this clonotype was seen a few times. This sequence joins TRBV6-1 and TRBJ1-2; tentatively, D is TRBD1 (5 bases). Trimming removed 3 bases at V and 4 bases at J, with 12 bases between. In germline, CDR1 is MNHNS, CDR2 SASEGT. The CDR3 covers 14 residues. Here the CDR3 reads CASSEGEISYGYTF. The CDR3 region has the DNA TGTGCCAGCAGTGAGGGGGAGATTAGCTATGGCTACACCTTC.

The chain carries TRBV27 and TRBJ2-3, with D perhaps matching TRBD2 (5 bases). The length of the CDR3 is 15 residues. V lost 4 bases and J 0 bases, leaving 11 bases between the germline ends. Germline V gene data show CDR1 as MNHEY and CDR2 as SMNVEV (reference sequence). The CDR3 nucleotides read TGTGCCAGCAGTTCCGGGATAATTAGCACAGATACGCAGTATTTT. Protein sequence: CASSSGIISTDTQYF.

Ten or more counts support this clonotype. The CDR3 region is CASSPLRRRKDGYTF. The DNA of the CDR3 is TGTGCCAGCAGCCCATTAAGGCGGAGGAAAGATGGCTACACCTTC. The chain links TRBV27 to TRBJ1-2; no reliable D call. This CDR3 comprises 15 residues. Germline CDR1 is MNHEY and CDR2 is SMNVEV (reference sequence). V was trimmed by 6 bases and J by 6 bases, leaving 20 bases between them.